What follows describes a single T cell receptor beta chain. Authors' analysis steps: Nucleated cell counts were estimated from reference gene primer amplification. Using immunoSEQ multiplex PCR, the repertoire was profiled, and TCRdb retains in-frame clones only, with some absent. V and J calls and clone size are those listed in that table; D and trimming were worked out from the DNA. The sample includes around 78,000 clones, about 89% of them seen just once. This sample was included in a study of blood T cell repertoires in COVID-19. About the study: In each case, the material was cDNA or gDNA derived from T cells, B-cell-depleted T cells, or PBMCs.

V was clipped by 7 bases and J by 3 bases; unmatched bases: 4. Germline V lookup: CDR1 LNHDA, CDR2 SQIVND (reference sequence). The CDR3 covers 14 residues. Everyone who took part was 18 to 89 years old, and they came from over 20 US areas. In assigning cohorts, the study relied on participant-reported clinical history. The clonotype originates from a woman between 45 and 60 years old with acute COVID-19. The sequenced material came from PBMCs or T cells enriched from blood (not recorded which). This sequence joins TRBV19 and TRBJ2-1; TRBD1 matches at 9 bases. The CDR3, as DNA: TGTGCCAGTACCTCGGGACAGGGCTACAATGAGCAGTTCTTC. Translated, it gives CASTSGQGYNEQFF.